Listed below are T cell receptor beta chains from one sample, sequenced in a study of cytomegalovirus exposure and HLA in healthy donors. The repertoire was sequenced with immunoSEQ multiplex PCR; TCRdb's copy has only in-frame clones and lacks some. This table has approximately 160,000 clones, around 68% appearing once. What was sequenced was PBMCs. These receptors were taken from a man aged 50-59 years in good health and CMV-seronegative. Each CDR3 is given without its conserved first and last residue. The order of the fields is J gene, D gene, V gene, CDR3 protein. D genes are given only for firm matches.

>TRBJ2-3|TRBD2|TRBV2
ASRFSGGGDTQY
>TRBJ2-3|-|TRBV28
ASSLGHSTDTQY
>TRBJ2-7|-|TRBV7-2
ASSLEAGRGAYEQY
>TRBJ1-1|-|TRBV10-3
AISDGLNTEAF
>TRBJ1-1|-|TRBV21-1
ASSLRVNTEAF
>TRBJ1-1|TRBD1|TRBV6-5
ASSPGGKGEAF
>TRBJ2-1|-|TRBV29-1
SVGGGRAYNEQF
>TRBJ1-4|TRBD1|TRBV18
ASSHGTANEKLF
>TRBJ1-5|TRBD1|TRBV29-1
SVTLGQGHEGQPQH
>TRBJ1-2|TRBD1|TRBV7-9
ASPPGQGEDYGYT
>TRBJ1-5|-|TRBV28
ASRSVPNQPQH
>TRBJ1-5|TRBD1|TRBV19
ASSIIGQGNQPQH
>TRBJ2-1|TRBD2|TRBV5-1
ASSRTSGGAGEQF
>TRBJ2-3|TRBD1|TRBV5-8
ASRSPGQGARDTQY
>TRBJ1-1|-|TRBV11-1
ASRPTGLTEAF
>TRBJ2-7|TRBD2|TRBV9
ASSVTAGGPTYEQY
>TRBJ2-1|TRBD1|TRBV19
ASSSWDRGLGEQF
>TRBJ1-5|-|TRBV11-1
ASSLSGLGQPQH
>TRBJ2-2|-|TRBV25-1
ASSDQNTGELF
>TRBJ2-7|-|TRBV27
ASSLGGKQY